This paragraph covers one T cell receptor beta chain sequence. Its antigen has not been determined. Base qualities are not provided; no much larger clone lies one nucleotide away. For every enrolled patient, mismatch repair deficiency was confirmed by either polymerase chain reaction or immunohistochemistry. TCR sequencing was carried out for three patients who responded to pembrolizumab therapy. The phase II trial prospectively tested pembrolizumab PD-1 blockade in advanced mismatch repair-deficient cancers regardless of tissue of origin. Peripheral blood T cell samples were serially collected before and at multiple times after PD-1 blockade was started. Blood sampling time points were reported as weeks after the first dose of pembrolizumab. The sample comes from a study of PD-1 blockade in mismatch repair-deficient tumors (dated by TCRdb to the late 2010s). Concerning the study at large: Between late 2013 and late 2016, the trial enrolled fewer than 95 consecutive patients with 12 mismatch repair-deficient cancer types, every one of whom had been previously treated and was progressing. Deep sequencing of TCR CDR3 regions was used to track tumor-associated T cell clones in peripheral blood of patients responding to PD-1 blockade.

The receptor library was made with the immunoSEQ multiplex PCR assay. What TCRdb holds here is the immuneACCESS table cut down to in-frame rearrangements. Part of the clones is not present; checked against another copy, under half of the missing clones reflect an unresolved V gene, and the others are unexplained. The sample yields about 120,000 clones; over 65% were counted once. The top ten hold about 5.1% of the sample. The CDR3 numbers 17 residues from cysteine through phenylalanine. Only the CDR3 region is kept as DNA, spanning 51 bases read in frame from base 1. The germline V gene yields LGHNT for CDR1 and FRNRAP for CDR2. Between the V and J ends, shortened by 0 bases and 0 bases respectively, the junction contains 12 bases. Overall results and qualifications from the work: Rapid expansion after pembrolizumab followed by contraction, generally before radiologic responses, was shown by tumor-resident clones, which were often undetectable in blood before treatment.

The sample here was peripheral blood, taken about 60 weeks after starting pembrolizumab. Recombination joined TRBV12-5 with TRBJ1-5, with a tentative D gene TRBD1 over 5 matching bases. This TCR was sampled from an adult with mismatch repair-deficient cancer. The DNA sequence is TGTGCTAGTGGTTTGGTACTTGGGGCCTATAGCAATCAGCCCCAGCATTTT. Translated, it reads CASGLVLGAYSNQPQHF.